Here is one T cell receptor (beta chain) with its context. The data stem from a study of blood T cell repertoires in COVID-19. The CDR3 length is 12 residues. The germline V gene encodes CDR1 MDHEN and CDR2 SYDVKM. Trimming shortened V by 3 bases and J by 11 bases, and 13 bases separated the two germline ends. TCRdb's table, derived via immunoSEQ multiplex PCR, lists solely in-frame clones and lacks some. The sample holds 250,000 to 300,000 clones, around 86% seen once. J is TRBJ1-2 and V is TRBV28; no firm D call. The sample taken for sequencing was peripheral blood. The TCR was taken from a man aged 18 to 29 with active or convalescent COVID-19. The CDR3 is CASSLMRAGYTF. The CDR3, as DNA: TGTGCCAGCAGTTTGATGAGGGCTGGGTACACCTTC.